Listed here is a single T cell receptor beta chain. Its antigen is unknown. No base quality values were provided; no much bigger clone lies one nucleotide off. Library creation used the immunoSEQ multiplex PCR assay. Per the original workflow: A statistical classification framework was developed to diagnose cytomegalovirus status using the catalog of TCR beta chain sequences. What TCRdb holds here is the immuneACCESS table cut down to in-frame rearrangements. Part of the clones is not present; checked against another copy, under half of the missing clones reflect an unresolved V gene, and the others are unexplained. The V and J calls and clone size come from that table; D and trimming were worked out from the DNA. Counted in this sample were 200,000 to 250,000 clones; roughly 89% of them appeared once. In total, the top ten clones hold 2.5% to 3% of the sample. Separate from the roughly 650-subject first cohort, the validation cohort of 95 to 150 subjects was the group to which the donors belonged.

This sample is part of a study of cytomegalovirus exposure and HLA in healthy donors (dated by TCRdb to the late 2010s). Some background on the complete study: According to a later analysis, one platform produced both the approximately 110 validation repertoires and the 670 or so repertoires of the first cohort. The study aimed to test whether signatures of past pathogen exposure could be identified by cataloging public T cell receptors. Besides the first cohort of about 730 subjects, a separate validation cohort made up of over 100 different subjects was used. To predict cytomegalovirus infection status, the study combined high-throughput TCR immunosequencing, statistical association of individual TCRs with disease status, and machine learning.

Deletion took 0 bases off V and 6 bases off J, with a span of 11 bases between the germline ends. The cysteine opens and the phenylalanine closes a CDR3 of 14 amino acids. The CDR3 DNA has 42 bases and is translated from base 1. Sequences SGHRS (CDR1) and YFSETQ (CDR2) are obtained from the germline V gene. Overall study outcomes, separate from this receptor: Of the cluster scores, approximately 94% were above 0 in a later analysis, which found that TCRs clustered in the first cohort also tended to co-occur in the 120 validation repertoires. In both the original and validation cohorts, the classifier was reported to diagnose cytomegalovirus status with high specificity and sensitivity. The study gave a list of 150 to 200 TCR beta chains associated with cytomegalovirus. According to the authors, the approach could potentially be generalized to other disease states and immunological phenotypes. In vitro tests confirmed that a few of the cytomegalovirus-associated TCR beta chains recognize cytomegalovirus antigens. Most TCR sequences were seen in very few donors, while some public TCRs were found in many individuals. A later analysis lacked HLA typing for the validation cohort, so it scored co-occurrence in that cohort across all 120 or so repertoires.

The V and J genes are TRBV5-1 and TRBJ2-3; the best D guess is TRBD1, with 5 bases matching. This TCR was recovered from a young man in good health and CMV-seronegative. The sample comprised PBMCs. For the CDR3, the sequence is CASSLALGADTQYF. The DNA sequence reads TGCGCCAGCAGCTTGGCCTTAGGGGCCGATACGCAGTATTTT.